The clone carrying this T cell receptor beta chain has at least ten counts. The antigen remains unidentified. This sample is part of a study of T cells in Graves' hyperthyroidism and ophthalmopathy. At the level of the study: Before any treatment, at initial diagnosis, peripheral blood was collected. Study-level points and caveats: Within blood appeared most thyroid clonotypes that had expanded above 0.001.

This CDR3 is built from 18 residues. Germline V CDR1 and CDR2: MDHEN, SYDVKM. Trimming removed 3 bases from V and 2 bases from J; junction bases left unmatched: 15. RNA transcripts provided the source from which TCR beta CDR3 regions were amplified. In the first-round RT-PCR of the TCR CDR3, the HTBI primer set was used. TCRdb re-derived calls from the multiplex PCR reads in MiXCR, one entry per CDR3 protein. This table holds under 300,000 distinct CDR3 sequences, roughly 15% found once. For Graves' hyperthyroidism to be stable, ophthalmopathy could not progress within 18 months. Patients aged 18 to 65 had newly diagnosed hyperthyroidism that had lasted under 2 months.

The sequence was obtained from a woman aged 40 to 50 with Graves' hyperthyroidism. Source material: blood. This sequence joins TRBV28 and TRBJ1-2; 7 bases align to TRBD1. In DNA, the CDR3 is TGTGCCAGCAGTTTCCGAACCCTCGACAGGGCCGAAAACTATGGCTACACCTTC. It yields the protein CASSFRTLDRAENYGYTF.